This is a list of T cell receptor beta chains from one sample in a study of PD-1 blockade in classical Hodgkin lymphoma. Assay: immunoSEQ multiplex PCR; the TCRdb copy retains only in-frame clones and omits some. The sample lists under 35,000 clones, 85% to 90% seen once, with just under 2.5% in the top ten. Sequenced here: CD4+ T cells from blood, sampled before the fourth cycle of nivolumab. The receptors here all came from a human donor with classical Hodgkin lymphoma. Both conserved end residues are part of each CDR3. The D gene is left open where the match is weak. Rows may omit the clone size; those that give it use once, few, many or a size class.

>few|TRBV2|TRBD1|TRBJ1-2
CASSVGTGLEGYTF
TGTGCCAGCAGTGTTGGGACAGGCTTGGAAGGCTACACCTTC
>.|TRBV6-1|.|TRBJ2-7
CASSEEDWGTYEQYF
TGTGCCAGCAGTGAAGAAGACTGGGGTACCTACGAGCAGTACTTC
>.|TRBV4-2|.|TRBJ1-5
CASSQELSREGNQPQHF
TGTGCCAGCAGCCAAGAACTAAGCAGGGAGGGCAATCAGCCCCAGCATTTT
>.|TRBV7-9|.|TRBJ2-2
CASSLRAANTGELFF
TGTGCCAGCAGCTTAAGGGCGGCCAACACCGGGGAGCTGTTTTTT
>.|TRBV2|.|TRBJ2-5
CASSGQLQETQYF
TGTGCCAGCAGTGGCCAGCTCCAAGAGACCCAGTACTTC
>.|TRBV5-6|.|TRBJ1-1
CASSPRRPRSEEAFF
TGTGCCAGCAGCCCCCGACGGCCCAGATCGGAGGAAGCTTTCTTT
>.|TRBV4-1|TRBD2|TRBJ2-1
CASSQDAASGYNEQFF
TGCGCCAGCAGCCAAGATGCCGCTAGCGGCTACAATGAGCAGTTCTTC
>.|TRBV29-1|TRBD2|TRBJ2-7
CSVGPGLEGFEQYF
TGCAGCGTGGGACCGGGACTAGAGGGTTTCGAGCAGTACTTC
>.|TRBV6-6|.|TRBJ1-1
CASSRDESAAFF
TGTGCCAGCAGCCGGGACGAGAGCGCAGCTTTCTTT
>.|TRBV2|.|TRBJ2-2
CATRLGGNTGELFF
TGTGCCACCCGCCTGGGAGGGAACACCGGGGAGCTGTTTTTT
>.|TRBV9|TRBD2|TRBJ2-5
CASSAGASGSLGQETQYF
TGTGCCAGCAGCGCGGGGGCTAGCGGGAGTTTGGGCCAAGAGACCCAGTACTTC
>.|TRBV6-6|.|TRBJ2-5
CASSYTGQETQYF
TGTGCCAGCAGTTACACGGGACAAGAGACCCAGTACTTC
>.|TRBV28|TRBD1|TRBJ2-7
CASSRQGFTVHEQYF
TGTGCCAGCAGCCGACAGGGGTTTACTGTCCACGAGCAGTACTTC
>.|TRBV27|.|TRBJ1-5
CASSPQGRVLNQPQHF
TGTGCCAGCAGTCCCCAGGGCAGGGTCCTTAATCAGCCCCAGCATTTT
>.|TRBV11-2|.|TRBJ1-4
CASSHVLLPTEGEKLFF
TGCGCCAGCAGCCACGTACTCCTCCCCACTGAGGGTGAAAAACTGTTTTTT
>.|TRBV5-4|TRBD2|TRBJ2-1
CASRLSGSRSNEQFF
TGTGCCAGCAGACTTAGCGGGAGTCGGTCCAATGAGCAGTTCTTC
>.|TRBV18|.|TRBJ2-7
CASSPATFSYEQYF
TGTGCCAGCTCACCTGCGACTTTCTCCTACGAGCAGTACTTC
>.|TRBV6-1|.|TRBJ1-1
CASGGRQNTEAFF
TGTGCCAGCGGTGGACGACAGAACACTGAAGCTTTCTTT
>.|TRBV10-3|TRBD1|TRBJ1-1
CAISSGTANTEAFF
TGTGCCATCAGTTCCGGGACAGCTAACACTGAAGCTTTCTTT
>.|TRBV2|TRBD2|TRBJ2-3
CASRQPAGGGTDTQYF
TGTGCCAGCAGGCAACCAGCGGGAGGGGGCACAGATACGCAGTATTTT
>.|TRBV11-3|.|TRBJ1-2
CASSLVPGADYGYTF
TGTGCCAGCAGCTTAGTCCCAGGGGCGGACTATGGCTACACCTTC
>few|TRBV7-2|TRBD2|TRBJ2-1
CASSLSALAGRVNEQFF
TGTGCCAGCAGCTTATCAGCCTTAGCGGGAAGGGTCAATGAGCAGTTCTTC
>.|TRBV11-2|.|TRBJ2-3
CASSFAGNTQYF
TGTGCCAGCAGCTTCGCAGGGAATACGCAGTATTTT
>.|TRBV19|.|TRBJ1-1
CASSIQLNTEAFF
TGTGCCAGTAGTATCCAGTTGAACACTGAAGCTTTCTTT
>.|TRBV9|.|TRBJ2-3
CASSVQGVAGTDTQYF
TGTGCCAGCAGCGTGCAGGGCGTAGCTGGCACAGATACGCAGTATTTT
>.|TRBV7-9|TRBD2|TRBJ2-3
CASRVGTSLLYF
TGTGCCAGCAGGGTGGGGACTAGCTTACTATATTTT
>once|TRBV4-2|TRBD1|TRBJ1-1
CASTRQGLNTEAFF
TGTGCCAGCACCCGACAGGGGCTGAACACTGAAGCTTTCTTT
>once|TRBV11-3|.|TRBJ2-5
CASSLKHSYQETQYF
TGTGCCAGCAGCTTAAAACACTCGTACCAAGAGACCCAGTACTTC
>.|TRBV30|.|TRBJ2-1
CAWELRGSGNEQFF
TGTGCCTGGGAACTGAGAGGGAGTGGGAATGAGCAGTTCTTC
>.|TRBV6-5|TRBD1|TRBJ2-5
CASSYSAGGFETQYF
TGTGCCAGCAGTTACTCGGCAGGGGGCTTTGAGACCCAGTACTTC
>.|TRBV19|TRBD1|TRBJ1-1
CASSMDRAHTEAFF
TGTGCCAGTAGTATGGACAGGGCTCACACTGAAGCTTTCTTT
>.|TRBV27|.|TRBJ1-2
CASSLSPREVWGYTF
TGTGCCAGCAGTTTATCCCCCCGGGAGGTATGGGGCTACACCTTC
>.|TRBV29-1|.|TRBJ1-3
CSVDSGAGNTIYF
TGCAGCGTTGATTCAGGGGCTGGAAACACCATATATTTT
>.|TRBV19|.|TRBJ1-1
CATAGTATTEAFF
TGTGCCACCGCCGGGACCGCGACTACTGAAGCTTTCTTT
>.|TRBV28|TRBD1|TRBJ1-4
CASSFLGSGGEEKLFF
TGTGCCAGCAGTTTCCTAGGCTCAGGGGGCGAAGAAAAACTGTTTTTT
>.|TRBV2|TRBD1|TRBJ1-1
CASASGTGMNTEAFF
TGTGCCAGCGCCTCCGGGACAGGAATGAACACTGAAGCTTTCTTT
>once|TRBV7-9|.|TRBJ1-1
CASSTDGLNTEAFF
TGTGCCAGCAGCACGGACGGTTTGAACACTGAAGCTTTCTTT
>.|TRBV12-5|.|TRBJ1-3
CASGPQRTRNTIYF
TGTGCTAGTGGACCCCAGCGGACTCGAAACACCATATATTTT
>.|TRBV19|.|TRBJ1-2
CASSIGGSNIYGYTF
TGTGCCAGTAGTATCGGGGGCTCCAACATCTATGGCTACACCTTC
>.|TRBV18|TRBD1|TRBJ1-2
CASSSDRAYGYTF
TGTGCCAGCTCGTCGGACAGGGCCTATGGCTACACCTTC
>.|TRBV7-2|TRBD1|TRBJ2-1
CASSPGGQGRPYNEQFF
TGTGCCAGCAGCCCGGGGGGACAGGGGCGCCCCTACAATGAGCAGTTCTTC
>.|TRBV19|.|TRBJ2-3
CASNLRGGSMAGTQYF
TGTGCCAGTAATCTCAGAGGAGGGAGTATGGCTGGAACGCAGTATTTT
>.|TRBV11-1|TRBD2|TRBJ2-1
CASSLLIGWAGEHNEQFF
TGTGCCAGCAGCTTACTCATTGGGTGGGCGGGAGAACACAATGAGCAGTTCTTC
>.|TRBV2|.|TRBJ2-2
CASRGRGLHTGELFF
TGTGCCAGCAGGGGGAGGGGGTTGCACACCGGGGAGCTGTTTTTT
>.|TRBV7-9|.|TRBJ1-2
CASSQQGYGYTF
TGTGCCAGCAGCCAACAGGGTTATGGCTACACCTTC
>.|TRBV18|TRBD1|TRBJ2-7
CASSADRTGRSEQYF
TGTGCCAGCTCAGCCGACCGGACAGGGAGGTCCGAGCAGTACTTC
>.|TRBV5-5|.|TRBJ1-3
CASSLAGANTIYF
TGTGCCAGCAGCTTGGCCGGCGCAAACACCATATATTTT
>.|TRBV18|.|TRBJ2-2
CASSPKTRVLEPGELFF
TGTGCCAGCTCACCTAAGACCCGGGTGTTGGAACCCGGGGAGCTGTTTTTT
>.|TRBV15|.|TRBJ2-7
CATSREGQGGSEQYF
TGTGCCACCAGCAGAGAAGGGCAGGGGGGTTCCGAGCAGTACTTC
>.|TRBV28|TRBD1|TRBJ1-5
CASSSGWTGGGNQPQHF
TGTGCCAGCAGTTCCGGATGGACAGGGGGCGGGAATCAGCCCCAGCATTTT
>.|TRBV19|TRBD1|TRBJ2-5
CASSLLTGGEVETQYF
TGTGCCAGCTCCCTCCTGACAGGGGGCGAGGTAGAGACCCAGTACTTC
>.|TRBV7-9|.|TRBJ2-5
CASTPWGQWGETQYF
TGTGCCAGCACCCCTTGGGGGCAGTGGGGAGAGACCCAGTACTTC
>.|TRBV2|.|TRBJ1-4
CASSPKGGGYEKLFF
TGTGCCAGCAGCCCTAAGGGGGGGGGATACGAAAAACTGTTTTTT
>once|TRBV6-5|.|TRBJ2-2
CASSYSGPLTGELFF
TGTGCCAGCAGTTACTCGGGACCGCTCACCGGGGAGCTGTTTTTT
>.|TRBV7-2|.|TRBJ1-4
CASTTDWGSGKLFF
TGTGCCAGCACCACAGACTGGGGGTCCGGAAAACTGTTTTTT
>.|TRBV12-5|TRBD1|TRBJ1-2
CASGPPGQGHYGYTF
TGTGCTAGTGGGCCTCCGGGACAGGGGCACTATGGCTACACCTTC
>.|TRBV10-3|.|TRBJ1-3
CAISDKGVAGNTIYF
TGTGCCATCAGTGATAAAGGGGTAGCTGGAAACACCATATATTTT
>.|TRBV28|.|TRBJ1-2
CASREPSRDYGYTF
TGTGCCAGCAGAGAACCGAGTAGGGACTATGGCTACACCTTC
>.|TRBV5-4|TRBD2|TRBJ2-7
CASSLSSGGHYEQYF
TGTGCCAGCAGCTTGTCTAGCGGGGGCCACTACGAGCAGTACTTC
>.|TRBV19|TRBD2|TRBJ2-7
CASSIVASGKKVSYEQYF
TGTGCCAGTAGTATAGTGGCTAGCGGGAAAAAAGTCTCCTACGAGCAGTACTTC